These 28 T cell receptor beta chains came from one sample sequenced in a study of monozygotic twins with inflammatory bowel disease. TCRdb re-called the 5' RACE reads; one entry per CDR3 protein, DNA not given. The sample has about 380,000 distinct CDR3 sequences. Material for sequencing was blood. These receptors were obtained from a human donor with ulcerative colitis or Crohn's disease, or a healthy co-twin of an affected twin (not recorded which).

The chain carries TRBV19 and TRBJ2-7. CDR1 LNHDA and CDR2 SQIVND come from the germline V gene (reference sequence). The CDR3 sequence is 15 residues long. CDR3 sequence reads: CASSIFHSGSYEQYF.

The chain uses TRBV6-2 or TRBV6-3 and TRBJ1-1; TCRdb proposes TRBD1, but this gene call is untestable without DNA. The CDR3 contains 16 residues. From germline, CDR1 is MNHEY and CDR2 SVGEGT. Here the CDR3 reads CASSYRIQDRNTEAFF.

The chain carries TRBV5-1 and TRBJ2-3. From germline, CDR1 is SGHRS and CDR2 YFSETQ. The CDR3 spans 14 residues. The CDR3 sequence is CASSLDSELNTQYF.

The chain combines TRBV6-2 or TRBV6-3 with TRBJ1-1; TCRdb returns TRBD1, unconfirmable since there is no DNA. The germline V gene encodes CDR1 MNHEY and CDR2 SVGEGT. This CDR3 is 14 amino acids long. This CDR3 is CASSRPSRNTEAFF.

The chain has TRBV5-6 and TRBJ2-5; TCRdb's assignment of TRBD1 cannot be checked, as there is no DNA. The CDR3 has 12 residues. Germline V gene lookup returns CDR1 SGHDT and CDR2 YYEEEE. Here the CDR3 reads CASSLYRGTQYF.

V usage is TRBV29-1 and J usage is TRBJ2-7; the TRBD1 assignment by TCRdb is unverifiable without DNA. The germline gives CDR1 SQVTM, CDR2 ANQGSEA. The CDR3 extends over 13 amino acids. The CDR3 reads CSVEADRPYEQYF.

The chain couples TRBV30 to TRBJ2-1. CDR1 and CDR2 (germline): GTSNPN, SVGIG (reference sequence). CDR3 length: 14 residues. The CDR3 loop reads CAWQQGTSYNEQFF. Complete variable domain (other parts from reference TRBV30 and TRBJ2-1): SQTIHQWPATLVQPVGSPLSLECTVEGTSNPNLYWYRQAAGRGLQLLFYSVGIGQISSEVPQNLSASRPQDRQFILSSKKLLLSDSGFYLCAWQQGTSYNEQFFGPGTRLTVL.

This chain uses TRBV5-1 with TRBJ2-3; TCRdb lists TRBD2, though no DNA is available to test this call. This CDR3 has 17 residues. Germline loops: CDR1 SGHRS, CDR2 YFSETQ. The CDR3 sequence: CASSRRLAGTITDTQYF.

V is TRBV7-2 and J is TRBJ2-7; the D call from TCRdb, TRBD1, cannot be confirmed without DNA. CDR1 and CDR2 (germline): SGHTA, FQGNSA. The CDR3 has 17 residues. CDR3: CASSLQARTGSSYEQYF.

V and J are TRBV12-3 or TRBV12-4 and TRBJ2-1; TCRdb gives TRBD1 as the D gene, but with no DNA this cannot be confirmed. The CDR3 is 15 amino acids. The CDR3 region is CASSSWDRFYNEQFF.

This chain joins TRBV7-9 and TRBJ1-1. The CDR3 loop spans 14 amino acids. Germline V gene data show CDR1 as SEHNR and CDR2 as FQNEAQ (reference sequence). The CDR3: CASSFQVENTEAFF.

The chain is built from TRBV12-3 or TRBV12-4 and TRBJ2-3; lacking DNA, the TRBD2 call made by TCRdb goes unchecked. CDR3 size: 15 residues. The CDR3 here is CASTAGLRRTDTQYF.

The chain recombines TRBV27 with TRBJ2-7. The CDR3 spans 15 residues. CDR1 is MNHEY and CDR2 is SMNVEV in the germline V gene (reference sequence). The CDR3 sequence is CASSTQSRSSYEQYF.

The chain uses TRBV7-8 and TRBJ2-5; without DNA, the TCRdb call of TRBD1 cannot be checked. CDR3 length equals 17 residues. Germline V gene sequence: CDR1 SGHVS, CDR2 FQNEAQ. CDR3 protein: CASSLFGVGALQETQYF.

CDR3 loop: CATGDRGWNTGELFF. The chain combines TRBV24-1 with TRBJ2-2; without DNA, the TCRdb call of TRBD1 cannot be checked. Germline CDR1 KGHDR, CDR2 SFDVKD. The CDR3 length is 15 residues.

The CDR3 sequence is CASSLAFRKANTGELFF. V usage is TRBV5-6 and J usage is TRBJ2-2. The CDR3 sequence is 17 residues long. Germline V gene lookup returns CDR1 SGHDT and CDR2 YYEEEE.

The chain employs TRBV28 and TRBJ2-7; TCRdb's D call, TRBD1, is unchecked because there is no DNA. This CDR3 has 14 amino acids. The germline V gene encodes CDR1 MDHEN and CDR2 SYDVKM. CDR3 amino acids: CASSLGLGGYEQYF. The full variable domain, its missing parts supplied by reference TRBV28 and TRBJ2-7, is DVKVTQSSRYLVKRTGEKVFLECVQDMDHENMFWYRQDPGLGLRLIYFSYDVKMKEKGDIPEGYSVSREKKERFSLILESASTNQTSMYLCASSLGLGGYEQYFGPGTRLTVT.

The V call is TRBV5-4, the J call TRBJ2-1; TCRdb gives TRBD2 as the D gene, but with no DNA this cannot be confirmed. CDR1 is SGHNT, CDR2 YYREEE, per germline (reference sequence). This CDR3 has 16 amino acids. The chain's CDR3 is CASSSILAGLYNEQFF.

The chain carries TRBV7-2 and TRBJ2-5; absent DNA, TCRdb's TRBD1 call cannot be checked. The CDR3 is 16 amino acids. CDR1 is SGHTA, CDR2 FQGNSA, per germline. The CDR3 sequence is CASSLTSSGGWETQYF.

The rearrangement joins TRBV5-1 to TRBJ2-5; the TCRdb D gene call, TRBD1, has no DNA to confirm it. This CDR3 comprises 14 residues. CDR1 and CDR2 from the germline V gene are SGHRS and YFSETQ. The chain's CDR3 is CASSYRRAQETQYF.

The V call is TRBV6-8, the J call TRBJ2-7; the TCRdb call, TRBD1, lacks DNA for checking. The CDR3 totals 16 residues. The germline CDR1 and CDR2 sequences are MNHGY and SAAAGT. The CDR3 protein is CASTRHRGRSVYEQYF.

The chain carries TRBV7-6 and TRBJ2-3; TCRdb gives TRBD2 as the D gene, but with no DNA this cannot be confirmed. The CDR3 extends over 20 amino acids. Looked up from germline, CDR1 is SGHVS and CDR2 is FNYEAQ. CDR3 sequence: CASSPLALAGAGPSTDTQYF.

The chain joins TRBV7-3 to TRBJ2-1. The CDR3 totals 14 residues. The germline V gene has CDR1 SGHTA and CDR2 FQGTGA. This CDR3 is CASSLRAVWNEQFF.

J is TRBJ2-5 and V is TRBV4-1; there is no DNA to check the TCRdb D call of TRBD2. CDR1 is MGHRA and CDR2 is YSYEKL in the germline V gene. This CDR3 is 19 amino acids long. The CDR3 spells CASSQDLAGLHQPPETQYF.

This chain joins TRBV6-2 or TRBV6-3 and TRBJ1-2. CDR3 size: 13 residues. Germline V gene sequence: CDR1 MNHEY, CDR2 SVGEGT. The CDR3: CASSYSRQNGYTF.

The gene calls are TRBV18 and TRBJ2-7. Germline lookup yields CDR1 KGHSH and CDR2 LQKENI. There are 16 residues in the CDR3. CDR3 loop: CASSPIPSRQAYEQYF.

The gene calls are TRBV18 and TRBJ1-1; TCRdb's assignment of TRBD1 cannot be checked, as there is no DNA. Germline CDR1 reads KGHSH; CDR2 reads LQKENI. There are 13 residues in the CDR3. The CDR3 spells CASSPNRGTEAFF.

The J gene is TRBJ2-7, the V gene TRBV10-3. CDR3 length: 14 amino acids. Per germline, CDR1 ENHRY and CDR2 SYGVKD. The CDR3: CAITRTGVSYEQYF.